This T cell receptor beta chain was captured by sequencing in a study of cytomegalovirus exposure and HLA in healthy donors. The germline gives CDR1 MDHEN, CDR2 SYDVKM. This CDR3 spans 15 amino acids. Trimming took off 6 bases at V and 1 base at J, with 12 bases between the two ends. Amplification used 60 Vbeta primers and 13 Jbeta primers. Data came from immunoSEQ multiplex PCR; TCRdb stores just in-frame clones and leaves some out. The table lists under 200,000 clones, about 79% of them singletons. The sequence was collected from a woman aged 45-60 years in good health and CMV-seronegative. The sequencing sample was made of PBMCs. The chain carries TRBV28 and TRBJ2-2; a possible D gene is TRBD1 (6 bases). The CDR3 spells CASSPGTLNTGELFF. Written as DNA, the CDR3 is TGTGCCAGCAGCCCTGGGACACTGAACACCGGGGAGCTGTTTTTT.